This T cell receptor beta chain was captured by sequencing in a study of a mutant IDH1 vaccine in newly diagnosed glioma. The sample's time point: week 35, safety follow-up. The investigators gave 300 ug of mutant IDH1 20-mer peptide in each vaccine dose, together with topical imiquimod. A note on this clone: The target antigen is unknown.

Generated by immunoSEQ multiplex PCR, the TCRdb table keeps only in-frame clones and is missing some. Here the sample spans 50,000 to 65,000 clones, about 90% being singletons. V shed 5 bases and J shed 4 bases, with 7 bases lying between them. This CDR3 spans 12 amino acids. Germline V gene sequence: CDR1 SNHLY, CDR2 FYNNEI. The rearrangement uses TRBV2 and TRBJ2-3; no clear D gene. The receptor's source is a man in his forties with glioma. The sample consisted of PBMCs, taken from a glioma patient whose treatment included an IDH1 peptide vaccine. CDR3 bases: TGTGCCAGCAGTAGAATCCCAGATACGCAGTATTTT. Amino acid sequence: CASSRIPDTQYF.